These 27 T cell receptor beta chains were all obtained from the same sample, sequenced in a study of cytomegalovirus exposure and HLA in healthy donors. The PCR employed 60 Vbeta primers together with 13 Jbeta primers. Assay used: immunoSEQ multiplex PCR; TCRdb lists only in-frame clones, some missing. This sample's table has approximately 37,000 clones. Sequenced sample: PBMCs. These receptors were obtained from a middle-aged man in good health and CMV-seropositive.

The genes are TRBV27 and TRBJ1-2, with D tentatively TRBD1 (5 bases). The V end lost 3 bases, the J end lost 4 bases, and 12 bases lay between the germline ends. From germline, CDR1 is MNHEY and CDR2 SMNVEV (reference sequence). The CDR3 has 14 amino acids. The CDR3 reads CASSLTITGYGYTF. The CDR3 coding sequence is TGTGCCAGCAGTTTGACAATTACAGGCTATGGCTACACCTTC.

The chain uses TRBV29-1 and TRBJ2-3, with a weak D call TRBD2 (6 bases). Germline CDR1 reads SQVTM; CDR2 reads ANQGSEA. V lost 6 bases, J lost 4 bases, and 11 bases lay in between. The CDR3 runs 12 residues. CDR3 amino acids: CSVELASDTQYF. CDR3 nucleotide sequence: TGCAGCGTCGAACTAGCCTCAGATACGCAGTATTTT.

This sequence joins TRBV10-3 and TRBJ2-1, with 7 bases that match TRBD2. CDR1 is ENHRY and CDR2 is SYGVKD in the germline V gene. J lost 4 bases, V lost 6 bases, and 9 bases had no gene match. The CDR3 has 15 residues. CDR3 nucleotides: TGTGCCATCAGCGAGGGGCTAGCGGCTTACAATGAGCAGTTCTTC. Its translation is CAISEGLAAYNEQFF.

The chain is built from TRBV7-9 and TRBJ1-2; no firm D call. Germline-derived CDR1 and CDR2 are SEHNR and FQNEAQ (reference sequence). The CDR3 is 15 residues long. V lost 5 bases, J lost 8 bases, and 21 bases lay in between. This CDR3 reads CASSTPSPGGKGYTF. CDR3 nucleotide sequence: TGTGCCAGCAGCACCCCATCCCCGGGAGGCAAAGGCTACACCTTC.

The rearrangement uses TRBV2 and TRBJ2-7, with a possible D match to TRBD2 (6 bases). The CDR3 is 12 residues long. The V gene lost 10 bases and the J gene lost 3 bases, with 13 bases spanning the gap. Germline values: CDR1 SNHLY, CDR2 FYNNEI. The CDR3 sequence is CATRGSYYEQYF. CDR3 bases: TGTGCCACCCGGGGGAGCTACTACGAGCAGTACTTC.

The chain recombines TRBV6-1 with TRBJ1-2, with no clear D. CDR1 is MNHNS and CDR2 is SASEGT in the germline V gene. The CDR3 loop spans 14 amino acids. Trimming stripped 6 bases from V and 8 bases from J, with 19 bases between. CDR3 nucleotide sequence: TGTGCCAGCAGCCCCGGGCATCGGGATGAAGGCTACACCTTC. Translation: CASSPGHRDEGYTF.

This rearrangement joins TRBV27 to TRBJ2-5; D uncertain. Looked up from germline, CDR1 is MNHEY and CDR2 is SMNVEV (reference sequence). V lost 7 bases and J 0 bases, leaving 9 bases between the germline ends. The CDR3 extends over 13 amino acids. The CDR3 loop is CASTAIDQETQYF. DNA of the CDR3: TGTGCCAGCACAGCGATAGACCAAGAGACCCAGTACTTC.

V and J are TRBV6-5 and TRBJ2-7; D is perhaps TRBD1 (6 bases). Trimming took 4 bases from V and 1 from J, leaving 11 bases between them. The CDR3 is 14 residues long. Germline V gives CDR1 MNHEY, CDR2 SVGAGI. The CDR3 coding sequence is TGTGCCAGCAGTTTCGACAGGCTATCCTACGAGCAGTACTTC. Encoded protein: CASSFDRLSYEQYF.

As DNA, the CDR3 is TGTGCCAGCAGCGTAGGGACAGGGGTCGAAAAACTGTTTTTT. It codes for CASSVGTGVEKLFF. The chain combines TRBV9 with TRBJ1-4; the match to TRBD1 covers 9 bases. From germline, CDR1 is SGDLS and CDR2 YYNGEE. This CDR3 has 14 amino acids. Trimming took 0 bases from V and 8 from J; bases not matched to a gene: 2.

The V gene is TRBV10-3, the J gene TRBJ1-1, with TRBD1 matching 8 bases. Germline V gene lookup returns CDR1 ENHRY and CDR2 SYGVKD. V dropped 2 bases and J dropped 6; count of bases not matched to a gene: 11. This CDR3 contains 16 residues. In nucleotides, the CDR3 is TGTGCCATCAGTGAGCTCGGGACAGGAACGGGAGCTGAAGCTTTCTTT. Amino acids: CAISELGTGTGAEAFF.

The chain is built from TRBV6-6 and TRBJ1-1, with D maybe TRBD1 (6 bases). CDR3 length: 13 residues. Germline V CDR1 and CDR2: MNHNY, SVGAGI (reference sequence). Trimming took 8 bases from V and 3 from J, leaving 13 bases between them. CDR3 bases: TGTGCCAGCGGGCGAAACAGGGACACTGAAGCTTTCTTT. This sequence encodes CASGRNRDTEAFF.

The V and J genes are TRBV6-5 and TRBJ2-5; possible D gene TRBD2, 5 bases. This CDR3 is 14 amino acids long. Trimming stripped 2 bases from V and 7 bases from J, with 14 bases between. Germline CDR1 is MNHEY and CDR2 is SVGAGI. In nucleotides, the CDR3 is TGTGCCAGCAGTTACGAGGGTCCTGCAGGGACCCAGTACTTC. Translated: CASSYEGPAGTQYF.

This chain connects TRBV5-4 to TRBJ1-3; D is unclear. The V end lost 2 bases, the J end lost 3 bases, and 12 bases lay between the germline ends. CDR1 and CDR2 (germline): SGHNT, YYREEE (reference sequence). The CDR3 has 15 amino acids. CDR3 amino acids: CASSLHRTGGNTIYF. As DNA, the CDR3 is TGTGCCAGCAGCTTACATAGAACGGGTGGAAACACCATATATTTT.

The rearrangement links TRBV19 to TRBJ1-1; the match to TRBD1 covers 7 bases. This CDR3 region has 10 residues. Germline V lookup: CDR1 LNHDA, CDR2 SQIVND (reference sequence). V lost 9 bases and J lost 7; bases outside the gene matches: 2. The CDR3 sequence is CASGTVEAFF. CDR3 bases: TGTGCCAGCGGGACAGTTGAAGCTTTCTTT.

The V and J genes are TRBV5-1 and TRBJ2-3; D not certain. Germline CDR1 reads SGHRS; CDR2 reads YFSETQ. V dropped 4 bases and J dropped 6 bases, with 12 bases sitting between them. CDR3 length: 13 amino acids. This CDR3 reads CASSPDSSDTQYF. CDR3 sequence (DNA): TGCGCCAGCAGCCCCGACTCATCTGATACGCAGTATTTT.

The V and J genes are TRBV7-9 and TRBJ2-5, with a tentative D call TRBD1 (6 bases). This CDR3 has 14 amino acids. The germline V and J ends were trimmed by 6 bases and 2 bases, with 13 bases remaining between them. Germline V gene lookup returns CDR1 SEHNR and CDR2 FQNEAQ (reference sequence). The CDR3 DNA reads as TGTGCCAGCAGTTGGGCAGGGGTGCAAGAGACCCAGTACTTC. Its protein is CASSWAGVQETQYF. The entire variable domain, with the rest obtained from reference TRBV7-9 and TRBJ2-5, is as follows: DTGVSQNPRHKITKRGQNVTFRCDPISEHNRLYWYRQTLGQGPEFLTYFQNEAQLEKSRLLSDRFSAERPKGSFSTLEIQRTEQGDSAMYLCASSWAGVQETQYFGPGTRLLVL.

The J gene is TRBJ1-6, the V gene TRBV19; 7 nucleotides agree with TRBD1. The V segment lost 5 bases and the J segment 0 bases; nucleotides outside the gene matches: 7. The germline V gene has CDR1 LNHDA and CDR2 SQIVND (reference sequence). The CDR3 has 17 amino acids. In DNA, the CDR3 is TGTGCCAGTAGTCCCTCGACAGGGAGCTCCTATAATTCACCCCTCCACTTT. It translates to CASSPSTGSSYNSPLHF.

The rearrangement joins TRBV6-1 to TRBJ1-1, with D unresolved. The V gene lost 8 bases and the J gene lost 3 bases, with 19 bases spanning the gap. Germline values: CDR1 MNHNS, CDR2 SASEGT. The CDR3 runs to 15 residues. In DNA form, the CDR3 reads TGTGCCAGCTGGCAAGAGGGAGGTGGGGACACTGAAGCTTTCTTT. It translates to CASWQEGGGDTEAFF.

About this clone itself: This specimen includes other DNA sequences encoding the same CDR3. J is TRBJ1-5 and V is TRBV6-5; 7 bases line up with TRBD1. V shed 6 bases, J shed 4 bases, and the junction held 3 bases outside the gene matches. This CDR3 region has 13 residues. Germline V gene data show CDR1 as MNHEY and CDR2 as SVGAGI. The CDR3 DNA is TGTGCCAGCAGGGGACAGTTAAATCAGCCCCAGCATTTT. It encodes CASRGQLNQPQHF.

This chain uses TRBV7-9 with TRBJ2-5; possible D gene TRBD1, 5 bases. The CDR3 has 14 residues. Between the trimmed V and J ends, which lost 2 bases and 5 bases, there was a span of 12 bases. CDR1 and CDR2 (germline): SEHNR, FQNEAQ (reference sequence). In DNA form, the CDR3 reads TGTGCCAGCAGCTTACCACTACCAGGGGAGACCCAGTACTTC. Translating gives CASSLPLPGETQYF.

The chain recombines TRBV6-5 with TRBJ2-7, with TRBD2 matching over 7 bases. This CDR3 is built from 15 residues. Per the germline V gene, CDR1 is MNHEY and CDR2 is SVGAGI. The junction had 15 bases not matched to a gene; V was cut back by 7 bases and J by 6 bases. The CDR3 sequence: CASTQKVSGIGEQYF. The DNA for the CDR3 is TGTGCCAGCACCCAAAAGGTGAGCGGGATCGGCGAGCAGTACTTC.

The chain carries TRBV6-1 and TRBJ2-2; D is ambiguous. The germline V and J ends were trimmed by 2 bases and 1 base, with 14 bases remaining between them. Germline V gene sequence: CDR1 MNHNS, CDR2 SASEGT. This CDR3 contains 17 residues. CDR3 loop: CASSETRHGLNTGELFF. Written as DNA, the CDR3 is TGTGCCAGCAGTGAAACCCGACATGGCTTGAACACCGGGGAGCTGTTTTTT.

The chain carries TRBV9 and TRBJ2-5; 7 bases align to TRBD2. The CDR3 consists of 14 residues. Trimming cost V 0 bases and J 3 bases; bases outside gene matches: 2. From germline, CDR1 is SGDLS and CDR2 YYNGEE. CDR3 nucleotides: TGTGCCAGCAGCGTAGATCTAGCGGAAGAGACCCAGTACTTC. Translating gives CASSVDLAEETQYF.

The rearrangement links TRBV19 to TRBJ1-1; 9 nucleotides match TRBD1. V trimming: 3 bases; J trimming: 4 bases; junction bases outside the gene matches: 3. In germline, CDR1 is LNHDA, CDR2 SQIVND (reference sequence). The CDR3 extends over 14 amino acids. The CDR3 region has the DNA TGTGCCAGTAGTATTCGGGGACAGGGCACTGAAGCTTTCTTT. This translates into CASSIRGQGTEAFF. The complete variable domain, with remaining parts taken from reference TRBV19 and TRBJ1-1, reads DGGITQSPKYLFRKEGQNVTLSCEQNLNHDAMYWYRQDPGQGLRLIYYSQIVNDFQKGDIAEGYSVSREKKESFPLTVTSAQKNPTAFYLCASSIRGQGTEAFFGQGTRLTVV.

The chain combines TRBV30 with TRBJ1-2; possible D gene TRBD1, 6 bases. V lost 3 bases and J lost 8, with 13 bases in between. This CDR3 is 12 amino acids long. The germline V gene encodes CDR1 GTSNPN and CDR2 SVGIG (reference sequence). This CDR3 reads CAWSATGSGYTF. The CDR3 nucleotides read TGTGCCTGGAGCGCGACAGGATCCGGCTACACCTTC. The whole variable domain, filled in from reference TRBV30 and TRBJ1-2, reads SQTIHQWPATLVQPVGSPLSLECTVEGTSNPNLYWYRQAAGRGLQLLFYSVGIGQISSEVPQNLSASRPQDRQFILSSKKLLLSDSGFYLCAWSATGSGYTFGSGTRLTVV.

This chain uses TRBV27 with TRBJ2-5; TRBD1 matches at 9 bases. The DNA end lines up better with TRBJ2-7; the J call may be wrong. The germline V gene has CDR1 MNHEY and CDR2 SMNVEV (reference sequence). The CDR3 has 15 amino acids. CDR3 region: CASSLMGQGNYEQYF. The CDR3 DNA sequence: TGTGCCAGCAGTTTAATGGGACAGGGTAATTACGAGCAGTACTTC.

This chain uses TRBV10-3 with TRBJ1-1, with a weak D call TRBD1 (5 bases). Germline V CDR1 and CDR2: ENHRY, SYGVKD. The CDR3 has 11 residues. V lost 10 bases to trimming and J lost 6 bases, with 12 bases between them. The CDR3 loop reads CATEGTAEAFF. The CDR3 coding sequence is TGTGCCACTGAGGGGACTGCTGAAGCTTTCTTT.